A single sample is the source of the 25 T cell receptor beta chains below, sequenced in a study of shared clonotypes between healthy human individuals. Terminally differentiated effector memory CD45RA+ cells were excluded by CCR7 positive selection of CD45RO-negative cells. Clones were sequenced by immunoSEQ multiplex PCR, and TCRdb holds only the in-frame ones, with some missing. The sample lists more than 600,000 clones, 90% to 95% occurring once. Sequences were obtained from naive CD8+ T cells sorted from blood. The source is a man aged 25 to 40 in good health.

The CDR3 region has the DNA TGTGCCTGGAGGGCCGACATCTTTCGCTCCTACGAGCAGTACTTC. The encoded protein is CAWRADIFRSYEQYF. The rearrangement uses TRBV30 and TRBJ2-7; D gene unclear. The CDR3 runs 15 residues. CDR1 GTSNPN and CDR2 SVGIG come from the germline V gene (reference sequence). Trimming removed 3 bases from V and 0 bases from J, with 15 bases in between.

The CDR3 here is CASSFLLNTDTQYF. The DNA of the CDR3 is TGTGCCAGCAGTTTCCTACTCAACACAGATACGCAGTATTTT. The chain recombines TRBV27 with TRBJ2-3; no firm D call. V was trimmed by 3 bases and J by 2 bases, leaving 9 bases between them. Germline V lookup: CDR1 MNHEY, CDR2 SMNVEV (reference sequence). This CDR3 is 14 amino acids long.

The chain has TRBV5-1 and TRBJ2-3; 10 nucleotides align to TRBD2. With 0 bases clipped from V and 0 bases from J, the junction kept 1 base outside the gene matches. CDR3 length: 16 residues. The germline gives CDR1 SGHRS, CDR2 YFSETQ. CDR3 amino acids: CASSLAGLASTDTQYF. As DNA, the CDR3 is TGCGCCAGCAGCTTGGCGGGACTAGCGAGCACAGATACGCAGTATTTT. Combining the CDR3 with reference TRBV5-1 and TRBJ2-3 gives the whole variable domain KAGVTQTPRYLIKTRGQQVTLSCSPISGHRSVSWYQQTPGQGLQFLFEYFSETQRNKGNFPGRFSGRQFSNSRSEMNVSTLELGDSALYLCASSLAGLASTDTQYFGPGTRLTVL.

The chain has TRBV28 and TRBJ2-5, with D uncertain. Germline values: CDR1 MDHEN, CDR2 SYDVKM. The CDR3 has 13 amino acids. V gave up 6 bases and J gave up 2 bases, with 10 bases separating them. In nucleotides, the CDR3 is TGTGCCAGCAGCAAGGCTATACAAGAGACCCAGTACTTC. Translated, it gives CASSKAIQETQYF.

The chain employs TRBV27 and TRBJ2-2, with D possibly being TRBD2 (6 bases). Germline V gene sequence: CDR1 MNHEY, CDR2 SMNVEV (reference sequence). V was cut by 2 bases and J by 7 bases, with 8 bases left in between. The length of the CDR3 is 13 residues. The CDR3 loop reads CASSLVEGGELFF. CDR3 nucleotide sequence: TGTGCCAGCAGTTTAGTGGAGGGCGGGGAGCTGTTTTTT.

This chain connects TRBV27 to TRBJ2-2; a weak D match, TRBD1 (6 bases). V lost 7 bases and J lost 2, with 20 bases in between. Germline values: CDR1 MNHEY, CDR2 SMNVEV (reference sequence). This CDR3 is built from 17 residues. The CDR3 DNA reads TGTGCCAGCACTTTGTCCCGAGGGACATTCAACACCGGGGAGCTGTTTTTT. Encoded protein: CASTLSRGTFNTGELFF.

The CDR3 sequence: CASSPYGANTGELFF. CDR3 bases: TGTGCCAGCAGCCCGTACGGGGCGAACACCGGGGAGCTGTTTTTT. The rearrangement joins TRBV11-2 to TRBJ2-2, with D possibly TRBD2 on 5 matching bases. The CDR3 extends over 15 amino acids. The germline V gene has CDR1 SGHAT and CDR2 FQNNGV. Trimming stripped 5 bases from V and 0 bases from J, with 10 bases between.

The chain has TRBV28 and TRBJ1-2, with D perhaps TRBD1 (6 bases). CDR1 and CDR2 from the germline V gene are MDHEN and SYDVKM. V dropped 3 bases and J dropped 5 bases, with 16 bases sitting between them. The CDR3 spans 15 residues. CDR3 DNA: TGTGCCAGCAGTTTGTCCCTTGCAGGGGTATATGGCTACACCTTC. Protein product: CASSLSLAGVYGYTF.

This chain connects TRBV25-1 to TRBJ2-7, with TRBD1 identical over 7 bases. Germline-derived CDR1 and CDR2 are MGHDK and SYGVNS. This CDR3 is 13 amino acids long. Trimming removed 5 bases from V and 0 bases from J; junction bases left unmatched: 1. CDR3: CASSRDSSYEQYF. The CDR3 coding sequence is TGTGCCAGCAGTCGGGACAGCTCCTACGAGCAGTACTTC.

J is TRBJ2-1 and V is TRBV27; 7 nucleotides agree with TRBD2. Germline lookup yields CDR1 MNHEY and CDR2 SMNVEV (reference sequence). V lost 4 bases to trimming and J lost 7 bases; unmatched junction nucleotides: 10. This CDR3 is 15 amino acids long. CDR3 protein: CASSSGLPSGNEQFF. DNA of the CDR3: TGTGCCAGCAGTTCGGGACTACCAAGTGGAAATGAGCAGTTCTTC.

The genes are TRBV11-2 and TRBJ2-5, with 10 bases fitting TRBD2. J gave up 5 bases and V 3 bases, and 6 bases lay outside the gene matches. The CDR3 runs 15 residues. Germline V gives CDR1 SGHAT, CDR2 FQNNGV. This CDR3 is CASSFIAGGWETQYF. The CDR3 nucleotides are TGTGCCAGCAGCTTTATAGCGGGAGGTTGGGAGACCCAGTACTTC.

This chain uses TRBV19 with TRBJ2-1; 12 bases match TRBD2. J gave up 0 bases and V 6 bases, and 18 bases lay outside the gene matches. The CDR3 sequence is 21 residues long. The germline CDR1 and CDR2 sequences are LNHDA and SQIVND (reference sequence). CDR3 nucleotide sequence: TGTGCCAGTAGCGGGACTAGCGGGTCCCGTTTGAAACTGAGCTCCTACAATGAGCAGTTCTTC. This gives the protein CASSGTSGSRLKLSSYNEQFF.

The CDR3 nucleotides read TGTGCCAGCAGTTATGACACGGGGGAGCAGTACTTC. Translation gives CASSYDTGEQYF. The chain employs TRBV6-5 and TRBJ2-7; D may be TRBD2 (5 bases). The CDR3 spans 12 residues. V gave up 3 bases and J gave up 7 bases, with 10 bases separating them. Looked up from germline, CDR1 is MNHEY and CDR2 is SVGAGI.

V gene TRBV4-3 combines with J gene TRBJ1-3, with a weak D call TRBD1 (6 bases). V lost 0 bases and J lost 2, with 11 bases in between. Germline V gene lookup returns CDR1 LGHNA and CDR2 YSLEER. The CDR3 consists of 16 residues. The DNA of the CDR3 is TGCGCCAGCAGCCAAGATATGGGGGCTACTGGAAACACCATATATTTT. This encodes CASSQDMGATGNTIYF.

This chain joins TRBV14 and TRBJ2-3; 7 nucleotides align to TRBD2. Trimming cost V 2 bases and J 1 base; bases outside gene matches: 3. The CDR3 totals 15 residues. The germline CDR1 and CDR2 sequences are SGHDN and FVKESK. The CDR3: CASSQWGGGTDTQYF. In DNA, the CDR3 is TGTGCCAGCAGCCAATGGGGGGGAGGCACAGATACGCAGTATTTT.

The rearrangement links TRBV7-6 to TRBJ2-1, with 12 bases fitting TRBD2. Germline values: CDR1 SGHVS, CDR2 FNYEAQ. J gave up 9 bases and V 5 bases, and 8 bases lay outside the gene matches. CDR3 length equals 15 residues. Here the CDR3 DNA reads TGTGCCAGCAGCCTACCTAGCGGGAGGGCCTCTGAGCAGTTCTTC. Translation gives CASSLPSGRASEQFF. Based on the CDR3 plus reference TRBV7-6 and TRBJ2-1, the full variable domain is GAGVSQSPRYKVTKRGQDVALRCDPISGHVSLYWYRQALGQGPEFLTYFNYEAQQDKSGLPNDRFSAERPEGSISTLTIQRTEQRDSAMYRCASSLPSGRASEQFFGPGTRLTVL.

This chain links TRBV11-3 with TRBJ2-2, with unresolved D. From germline, CDR1 is SGHNT and CDR2 YENEEA. V lost 5 bases and J 2 bases, leaving 21 bases between the germline ends. The CDR3 spans 18 residues. CDR3 DNA: TGTGCCAGCAGCCAAAATGGCCTTGACGGATTAAACACCGGGGAGCTGTTTTTT. Protein: CASSQNGLDGLNTGELFF.

This chain connects TRBV7-9 to TRBJ2-7; D might be TRBD1 or TRBD2, each matching 5 bases. The CDR3 is 14 amino acids. The germline V gene has CDR1 SEHNR and CDR2 FQNEAQ (reference sequence). The V and J ends lost 4 bases and 2 bases respectively, with 12 bases between them. This CDR3 reads CASSSPGGPYEQYF. CDR3 nucleotide sequence: TGTGCCAGCAGCTCTCCTGGGGGTCCCTACGAGCAGTACTTC.

The genes are TRBV11-2 and TRBJ2-7, with TRBD2 matching 7 bases. J gave up 2 bases and V 1 base, and 5 bases lay outside the gene matches. This CDR3 contains 15 residues. The germline V gene has CDR1 SGHAT and CDR2 FQNNGV. CDR3 residues: CASSLAQGLAYEQYF. The CDR3 coding sequence is TGTGCCAGCAGCTTAGCTCAAGGACTAGCCTACGAGCAGTACTTC.

A note on this clone: Other DNA sequences in the sample encode the same CDR3. In DNA, the CDR3 is TGTGCCAGCAGTTTCTCCGGAGATACGCAGTATTTT. Amino acids: CASSFSGDTQYF. V and J are TRBV27 and TRBJ2-3; no reliable D call. Trimming took off 3 bases at V and 5 bases at J, with 6 bases between the two ends. The CDR3 runs 12 residues. CDR1 is MNHEY, CDR2 SMNVEV, per germline (reference sequence).

As concerns this clone: The same CDR3 can be traced to other DNA sequences in this sample. The chain links TRBV4-3 to TRBJ2-1; D uncertain. Germline CDR1 reads LGHNA; CDR2 reads YSLEER. V was clipped by 0 bases and J by 5 bases, with 8 bases between them. The CDR3 consists of 14 residues. For the CDR3, the DNA is TGCGCCAGCAGCCAAGACAGGTCTAACAATGAGCAGTTCTTC. It specifies CASSQDRSNNEQFF.

In the case of this clone: Other DNA sequences from this sample encode an identical CDR3 as well. The chain employs TRBV27 and TRBJ2-5, with D unclear. With 1 base removed from V and 4 bases from J, the gap between germline ends came to 7 bases. The length of the CDR3 is 13 residues. CDR1 and CDR2 from the germline V gene are MNHEY and SMNVEV (reference sequence). CDR3 sequence: CASSLLNGETQYF. CDR3 coding DNA: TGTGCCAGCAGTTTATTAAATGGAGAGACCCAGTACTTC.

This clone occurred once. This sequence joins TRBV28 and TRBJ2-7; D ambiguous. The V end was cut by 5 bases, the J end by 4 bases, with 15 bases between. The CDR3 totals 14 residues. Germline lookup yields CDR1 MDHEN and CDR2 SYDVKM. CDR3 coding DNA: TGTGCCAGCAGTGCGTTGTCGGTTCATTACGAGCAGTACTTC. Translating it yields CASSALSVHYEQYF.

The chain uses TRBV12-1 and TRBJ2-7; the table calls TRBD2, which could not be checked here. TRBV12-1 is a documented pseudogene. CDR3 length equals 16 residues. DNA of the CDR3: TGTGCCAGCAGCTCGGGGACTAGCGGCACCCCCGACGAGCAGTACTTC. Residues: CASSSGTSGTPDEQYF.

A single count supports this clone. The chain has TRBV10-1 and TRBJ2-5, with a weak D call TRBD1 (5 bases). Trimming took off 4 bases at V and 2 bases at J, with 8 bases between the two ends. The CDR3 consists of 13 residues. The germline V gene has CDR1 WNHNN and CDR2 SYGVQD (reference sequence). CDR3 nucleotides: TGCGCCAGCAGTGGGGCAGGGCAAGAGACCCAGTACTTC. Encoded protein: CASSGAGQETQYF.